This T cell receptor beta chain was profiled in a study of vaccination and CD4 T cells after COVID-19. Overall study findings and caveats: Although the median of SARS-CoV-2-reactive clonotypes rose from about 20 to 38, the change was not significant.

Treatment: approximately nine-day PBMC culture with coronavirus spike peptide pools or control peptides (ViraFEST assay). ViraFEST used peptide pools to expand antigen-specific T cells, then sequenced TCRs. Sequencing of the DNA from cultured CD4+ T cells was carried out with the Oncomine TCR Beta short-read assay. TCRdb fed the PCR reads into MiXCR, producing one record per CDR3 protein. The sample has about 5,000 distinct CDR3 sequences, roughly 47% seen once. V was trimmed by 0 bases and J by 8 bases, leaving 16 bases between them. CDR1 LNHNV and CDR2 YYDKDF come from the germline V gene (reference sequence). The CDR3 loop spans 15 amino acids. With respect to this clonotype: Its antigen is unidentified.

The source material was CD4+ T cells from blood, cultured in vitro, sampled after SARS-CoV-2 vaccination. The TCR originated in a human donor who had recovered from COVID-19. The rearrangement uses TRBV15 and TRBJ1-2; D remains unclear. The CDR3 loop is CATSRDYGDRDGYTF. CDR3 sequence (DNA): TGTGCCACCAGCAGAGATTATGGGGATCGTGACGGCTACACCTTC.